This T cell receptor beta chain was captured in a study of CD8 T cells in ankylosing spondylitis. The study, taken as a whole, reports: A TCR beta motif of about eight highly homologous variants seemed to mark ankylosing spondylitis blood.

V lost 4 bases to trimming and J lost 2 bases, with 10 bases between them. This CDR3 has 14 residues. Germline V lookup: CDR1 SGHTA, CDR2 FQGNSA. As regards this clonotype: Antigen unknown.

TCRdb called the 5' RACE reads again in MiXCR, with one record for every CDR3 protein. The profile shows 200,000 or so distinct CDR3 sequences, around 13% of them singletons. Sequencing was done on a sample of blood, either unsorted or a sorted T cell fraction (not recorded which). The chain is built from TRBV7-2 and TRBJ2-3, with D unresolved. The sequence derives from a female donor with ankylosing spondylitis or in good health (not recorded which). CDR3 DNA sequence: TGTGCCAGCAGCTCCCCCGCAGACACAGATACGCAGTATTTT. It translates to CASSSPADTDTQYF.